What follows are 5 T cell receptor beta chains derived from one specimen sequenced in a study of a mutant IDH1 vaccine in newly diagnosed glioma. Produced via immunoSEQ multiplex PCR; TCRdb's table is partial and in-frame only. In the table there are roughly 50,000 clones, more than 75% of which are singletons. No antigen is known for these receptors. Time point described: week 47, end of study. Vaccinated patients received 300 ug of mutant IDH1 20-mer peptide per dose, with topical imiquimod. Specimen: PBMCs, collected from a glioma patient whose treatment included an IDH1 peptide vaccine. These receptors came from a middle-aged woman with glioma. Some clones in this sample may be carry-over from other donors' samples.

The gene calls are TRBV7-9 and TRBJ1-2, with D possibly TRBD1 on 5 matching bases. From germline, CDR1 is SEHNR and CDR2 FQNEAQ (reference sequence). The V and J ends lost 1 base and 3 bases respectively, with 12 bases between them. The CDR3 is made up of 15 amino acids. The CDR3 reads CASSLGQTGYYGYTF. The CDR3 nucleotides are TGTGCCAGCAGCTTAGGACAGACCGGGTACTATGGCTACACCTTC. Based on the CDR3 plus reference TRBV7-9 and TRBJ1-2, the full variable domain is DTGVSQNPRHKITKRGQNVTFRCDPISEHNRLYWYRQTLGQGPEFLTYFQNEAQLEKSRLLSDRFSAERPKGSFSTLEIQRTEQGDSAMYLCASSLGQTGYYGYTFGSGTRLTVV.

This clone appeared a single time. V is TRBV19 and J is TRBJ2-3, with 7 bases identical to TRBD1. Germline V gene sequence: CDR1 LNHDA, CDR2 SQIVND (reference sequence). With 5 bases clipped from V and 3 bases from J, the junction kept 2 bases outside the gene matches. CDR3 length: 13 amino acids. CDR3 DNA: TGTGCCAGTAGTGAGACAGGGACAGATACGCAGTATTTT. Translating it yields CASSETGTDTQYF.

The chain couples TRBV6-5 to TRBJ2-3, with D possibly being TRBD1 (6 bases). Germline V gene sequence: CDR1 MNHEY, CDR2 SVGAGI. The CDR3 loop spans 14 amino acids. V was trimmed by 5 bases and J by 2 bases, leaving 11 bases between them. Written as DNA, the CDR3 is TGTGCCAGCAGTCCCGGGACAATCACAGATACGCAGTATTTT. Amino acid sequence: CASSPGTITDTQYF.

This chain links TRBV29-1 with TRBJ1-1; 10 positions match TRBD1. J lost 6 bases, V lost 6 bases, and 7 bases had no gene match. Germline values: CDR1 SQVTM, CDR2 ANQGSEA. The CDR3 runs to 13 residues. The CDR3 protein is CSVKRGQGPEAFF. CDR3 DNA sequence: TGCAGCGTAAAGCGGGGACAGGGGCCTGAAGCTTTCTTT.

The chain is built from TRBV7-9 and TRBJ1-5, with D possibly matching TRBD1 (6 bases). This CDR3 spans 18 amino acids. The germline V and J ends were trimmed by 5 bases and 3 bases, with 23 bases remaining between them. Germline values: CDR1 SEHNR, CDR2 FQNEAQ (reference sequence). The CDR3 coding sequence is TGTGCCAGCAGCCCCGGTGTTCGAGGGGACACAGACAATCAGCCCCAGCATTTT. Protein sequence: CASSPGVRGDTDNQPQHF. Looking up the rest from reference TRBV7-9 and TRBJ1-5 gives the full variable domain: DTGVSQNPRHKITKRGQNVTFRCDPISEHNRLYWYRQTLGQGPEFLTYFQNEAQLEKSRLLSDRFSAERPKGSFSTLEIQRTEQGDSAMYLCASSPGVRGDTDNQPQHFGDGTRLSIL.